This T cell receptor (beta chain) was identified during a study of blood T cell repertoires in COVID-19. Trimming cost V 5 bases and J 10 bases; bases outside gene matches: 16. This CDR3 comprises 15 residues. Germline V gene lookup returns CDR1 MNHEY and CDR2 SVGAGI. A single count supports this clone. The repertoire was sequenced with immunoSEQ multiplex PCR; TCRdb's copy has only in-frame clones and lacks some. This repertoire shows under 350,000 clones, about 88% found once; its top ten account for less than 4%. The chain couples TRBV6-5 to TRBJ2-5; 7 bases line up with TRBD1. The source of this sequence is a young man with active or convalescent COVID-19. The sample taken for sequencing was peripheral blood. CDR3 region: CASSPQGGGPLRQYF. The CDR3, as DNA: TGTGCCAGCAGTCCGCAAGGGGGCGGCCCCCTTCGCCAGTACTTC.